Listed here is a single T cell receptor beta chain. The clone's antigen remains unknown. One base away there is no much larger clone; base qualities are not given. V is cut by 4 bases and J by 4 bases, and the space between the germline ends is 17 bases. CDR1 and CDR2 (SGHVS, FQNEAQ) derive from the germline V gene. The CDR3 covers 16 residues, taking in both the cysteine and the phenylalanine. Just the 48-base CDR3 DNA is kept, in frame starting at base 1. Library method: the immunoSEQ multiplex PCR assay. The paper's processing steps were these. A statistical classification framework was developed to diagnose cytomegalovirus status using the catalog of TCR beta chain sequences. TCRdb limited this immuneACCESS table to in-frame rearrangements with V and J called. A share of clones is missing; checked studies link under half to unresolved V genes, and the rest is unexplained. Clone size and the V and J calls come from that table; the DNA yielded D and trimming. Present in this sample are approximately 130,000 clones, over 75% of which were seen just once. The top ten constitute 2.1% of the sample.

This entry belongs to a study of cytomegalovirus exposure and HLA in healthy donors (dated by TCRdb to about 2017). With respect to the entire study: The 670 or so repertoires of the first cohort and the 120 validation repertoires were produced on the same platform, according to a later analysis. The aim of the study was to test whether cataloging public T cell receptors could identify signatures of past pathogen exposure. A separate validation cohort of more than 100 different subjects was used in addition to the roughly 700-subject first cohort. To predict cytomegalovirus infection status, the study brought together high-throughput TCR immunosequencing, statistical association of individual TCRs with disease status, and machine learning. The paper's findings and limits, for the study overall: The classifier was reported to diagnose cytomegalovirus status with high specificity and sensitivity in both the original and validation cohorts. Across donors, most TCR sequences were observed very rarely, whereas some public TCRs were present in many individuals. The study gave a list of about 170 TCR beta chains associated with cytomegalovirus. All 120 or so repertoires were used to score co-occurrence in the validation cohort in a later analysis, because that analysis had no HLA typing for the cohort. In a later analysis, TCRs clustered in the first cohort were found to also tend to co-occur in the 130 or so validation repertoires, with 85% to 95% of cluster scores above 0. The authors suggested that the approach could potentially be generalized to other disease states and immunological phenotypes. A few of the identified cytomegalovirus-associated TCR beta chains were confirmed in vitro to be specific for cytomegalovirus antigens.

The donors were included in the validation cohort of approximately 120 subjects, a group kept apart from the approximately 690-subject first cohort. Sequences were obtained from PBMCs. The sequence came from a woman under 40 in good health and CMV-seronegative. The rearranged segments are TRBV7-8 and TRBJ2-1; TRBD1 is possibly the D segment (6 matching bases). The CDR3 protein: CASSSRRQAKYNEQFF. The DNA sequence reads TGTGCCAGCAGCTCCCGTAGACAGGCGAAGTACAATGAGCAGTTCTTC.